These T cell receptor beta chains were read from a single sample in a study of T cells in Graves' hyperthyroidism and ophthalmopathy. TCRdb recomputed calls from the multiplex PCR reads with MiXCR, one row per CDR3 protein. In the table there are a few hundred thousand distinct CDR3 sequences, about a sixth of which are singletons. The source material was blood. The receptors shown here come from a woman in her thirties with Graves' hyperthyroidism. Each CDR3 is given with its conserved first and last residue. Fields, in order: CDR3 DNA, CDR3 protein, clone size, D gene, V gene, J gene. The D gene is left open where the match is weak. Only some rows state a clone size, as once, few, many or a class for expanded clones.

CDR3 DNA: TGTGCCAGCAGCCTGGGACAGGCGAGGTCGTATGGCTACACCTTC; CDR3 protein: CASSLGQARSYGYTF; clone size: few; D gene: TRBD1; V gene: TRBV3-1; J gene: TRBJ1-2
CDR3 DNA: TGTGCCAGCAGCCAAGATATCCCGGAGAGCACAGATACGCAGTATTTT; CDR3 protein: CASSQDIPESTDTQYF; clone size: many; D gene: NA; V gene: TRBV14; J gene: TRBJ2-3
CDR3 DNA: TGTGCCAGCAGCCCGAGGGCTAACCATAATGAAAAACTGTTTTTT; CDR3 protein: CASSPRANHNEKLFF; clone size: few; D gene: NA; V gene: TRBV7-2; J gene: TRBJ1-4
CDR3 DNA: TGTGCCAGTAGTATGTCACGGCAGATCAATTCACCCCTCCACTTT; CDR3 protein: CASSMSRQINSPLHF; clone size: NA; D gene: NA; V gene: TRBV19; J gene: TRBJ1-6
CDR3 DNA: TGTGCCAGCAGCCAAGTAGGGGACAGGGGGATCGCTTTCTTT; CDR3 protein: CASSQVGDRGIAFF; clone size: many; D gene: TRBD1; V gene: TRBV3-1; J gene: TRBJ1-1
CDR3 DNA: TGTGCCTGGAGTGGGGTAGTCGCAGGGGGCGAAAGGTACGAGCAGTACTTC; CDR3 protein: CAWSGVVAGGERYEQYF; clone size: many; D gene: TRBD1; V gene: TRBV30; J gene: TRBJ2-7
CDR3 DNA: TGTGCCAGCAGTTTTTTTAGCCTAGCCAAAAACATTCAGTACTTC; CDR3 protein: CASSFFSLAKNIQYF; clone size: few; D gene: NA; V gene: TRBV28; J gene: TRBJ2-4
CDR3 DNA: TGTGCCTGGAGTAACGGACTAGCGGGGGAGCAGTACTTC; CDR3 protein: CAWSNGLAGEQYF; clone size: NA; D gene: TRBD2; V gene: TRBV30; J gene: TRBJ2-7
CDR3 DNA: TGTGCCAGCAGCGCCGGGGGACTAGCGGCCTACAATGAGCAGTTCTTC; CDR3 protein: CASSAGGLAAYNEQFF; clone size: many; D gene: TRBD2; V gene: TRBV9; J gene: TRBJ2-1
CDR3 DNA: TGTGCCTGGAGTGGCCGGACAGGGGTAGCGGGCAATCAGCCCCAGCATTTT; CDR3 protein: CAWSGRTGVAGNQPQHF; clone size: many; D gene: TRBD1; V gene: TRBV30; J gene: TRBJ1-5
CDR3 DNA: TGTGCCAGCAGCCCTCGACTACGATCTAGCGGGAGGACTTACAATGAGCAGTTCTTC; CDR3 protein: CASSPRLRSSGRTYNEQFF; clone size: few; D gene: TRBD2; V gene: TRBV7-6; J gene: TRBJ2-1
CDR3 DNA: TGCAGTGCTAGGCCGCCGGGACGGGGCTACGAGCAGTACTTC; CDR3 protein: CSARPPGRGYEQYF; clone size: NA; D gene: NA; V gene: TRBV20-1; J gene: TRBJ2-7
CDR3 DNA: TGTGCCAGCAGCCAAGAAGGTGGGAGTCAGGAGACCCAGTACTTC; CDR3 protein: CASSQEGGSQETQYF; clone size: many; D gene: NA; V gene: TRBV3-1; J gene: TRBJ2-5
CDR3 DNA: TGCGCCAGTCGACAGTCGAACACTGAAGCTTTCTTT; CDR3 protein: CASRQSNTEAFF; clone size: NA; D gene: NA; V gene: TRBV5-1; J gene: TRBJ1-1
CDR3 DNA: TGTGCCAGCAGCCACCCAGGGACCACTGAAGCTTTCTTT; CDR3 protein: CASSHPGTTEAFF; clone size: few; D gene: NA; V gene: TRBV14; J gene: TRBJ1-1
CDR3 DNA: TGTGCCAGCAGTGAAGGAACAGCATTAGAGGCATACGAGCAGTACTTC; CDR3 protein: CASSEGTALEAYEQYF; clone size: many; D gene: NA; V gene: TRBV2; J gene: TRBJ2-7
CDR3 DNA: TGTGCCAGCAGTTATACAGGGCTCGGCGAGCAGTACTTC; CDR3 protein: CASSYTGLGEQYF; clone size: NA; D gene: NA; V gene: TRBV6-9; J gene: TRBJ2-7
CDR3 DNA: TGTGCCAGCAGCTTAAGACAGAGTATGAACTATGGCTACACCTTC; CDR3 protein: CASSLRQSMNYGYTF; clone size: NA; D gene: NA; V gene: TRBV5-5; J gene: TRBJ1-2
CDR3 DNA: TGTGCCAGCAGCTTGAATCCAACGGTCTCCTACGAGCAGTACTTC; CDR3 protein: CASSLNPTVSYEQYF; clone size: NA; D gene: NA; V gene: TRBV5-4; J gene: TRBJ2-7
CDR3 DNA: TGTGCCAGCAGCTCCCGGGACGGCTCCTACGAGCAGTACTTC; CDR3 protein: CASSSRDGSYEQYF; clone size: many; D gene: NA; V gene: TRBV13; J gene: TRBJ2-7
CDR3 DNA: TGCGCCAGCAGCATATCCGGGACAGGGAATGAGCAGTTCTTC; CDR3 protein: CASSISGTGNEQFF; clone size: many; D gene: TRBD1; V gene: TRBV5-1; J gene: TRBJ2-1
CDR3 DNA: TGTGCCAGCAGTTTAAAAGGTCTAAACACTGAAGCTTTCTTT; CDR3 protein: CASSLKGLNTEAFF; clone size: many; D gene: NA; V gene: TRBV27; J gene: TRBJ1-1
CDR3 DNA: TGTGCCAGCAGTTCATGGGGGACTAGCGGCTACGAGCAGTACTTC; CDR3 protein: CASSSWGTSGYEQYF; clone size: NA; D gene: TRBD2; V gene: TRBV27; J gene: TRBJ2-7
CDR3 DNA: TGTGCCAGCACCCCGGGGGACAGATCTTATGGCTACACCTTC; CDR3 protein: CASTPGDRSYGYTF; clone size: many; D gene: TRBD1; V gene: TRBV6-1; J gene: TRBJ1-2